This T cell receptor beta chain was obtained from a study of control samples from healthy donors and cancer patients. The assay was immunoSEQ multiplex PCR, and TCRdb's table has in-frame clones only and misses some. The repertoire holds 210,000 or so clones, with about nine tenths as singletons. CDR3 length: 14 residues. Germline V gene data show CDR1 as PRHDT and CDR2 as FYEKMQ (reference sequence). V dropped 0 bases and J dropped 7 bases, with 12 bases sitting between them. What was sequenced was blood. V usage is TRBV13 and J usage is TRBJ1-2; D is ambiguous. The origin of this receptor is a man in his thirties or forties in good health. The CDR3 coding sequence is TGTGCCAGCAGCTTAGGGGCAGCATTCGGTGGCTACACCTTC. This encodes CASSLGAAFGGYTF.